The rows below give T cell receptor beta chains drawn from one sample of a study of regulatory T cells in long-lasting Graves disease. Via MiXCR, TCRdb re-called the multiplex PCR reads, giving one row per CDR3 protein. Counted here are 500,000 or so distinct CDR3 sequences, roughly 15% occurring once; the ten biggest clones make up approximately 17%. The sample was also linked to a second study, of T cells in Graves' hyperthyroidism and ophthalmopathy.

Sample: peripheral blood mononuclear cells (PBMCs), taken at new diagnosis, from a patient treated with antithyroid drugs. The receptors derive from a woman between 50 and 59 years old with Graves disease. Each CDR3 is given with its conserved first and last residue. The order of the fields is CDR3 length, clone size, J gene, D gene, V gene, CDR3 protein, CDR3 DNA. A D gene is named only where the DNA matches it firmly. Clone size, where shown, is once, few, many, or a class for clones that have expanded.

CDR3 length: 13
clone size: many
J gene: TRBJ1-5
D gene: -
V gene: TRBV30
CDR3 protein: CACGLPTGQPQHF
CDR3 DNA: TGTGCCTGCGGACTACCGACCGGCCAGCCCCAGCATTTT

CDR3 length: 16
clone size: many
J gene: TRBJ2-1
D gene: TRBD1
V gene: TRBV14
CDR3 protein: CASSPQGTGSYNEQFF
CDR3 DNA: TGTGCCAGCAGCCCCCAGGGGACAGGGAGTTACAATGAGCAGTTCTTC

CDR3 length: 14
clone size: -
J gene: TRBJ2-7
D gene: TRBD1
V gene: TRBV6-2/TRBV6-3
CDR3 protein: CASSTPDRVYEQYF
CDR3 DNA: TGTGCCAGCAGTACCCCGGACAGGGTCTACGAGCAGTACTTC

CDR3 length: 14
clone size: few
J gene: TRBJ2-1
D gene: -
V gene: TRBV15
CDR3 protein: CATSRAGPYNEQFF
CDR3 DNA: TGTGCCACCAGCAGGGCTGGACCTTACAATGAGCAGTTCTTC

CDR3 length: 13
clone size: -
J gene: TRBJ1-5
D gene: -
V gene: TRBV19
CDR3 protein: CASSIEGMQPQHF
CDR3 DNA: TGTGCCAGTAGTATAGAGGGGATGCAGCCCCAGCATTTT

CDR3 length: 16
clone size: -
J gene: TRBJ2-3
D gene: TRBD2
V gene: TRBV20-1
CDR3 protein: CSATRGVGGPEDTQYF
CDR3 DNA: TGCAGTGCAACCCGAGGGGTGGGAGGGCCTGAAGATACGCAGTATTTT

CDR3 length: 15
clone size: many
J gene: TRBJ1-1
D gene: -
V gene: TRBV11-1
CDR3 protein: CASSKTVGGGTEAFF
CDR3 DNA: TGTGCCAGCAGCAAGACGGTCGGGGGAGGCACTGAAGCTTTCTTT

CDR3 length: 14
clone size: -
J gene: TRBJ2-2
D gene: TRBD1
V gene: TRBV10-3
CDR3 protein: CAIRGQGNTGELFF
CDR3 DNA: TGTGCCATCAGGGGACAGGGGAACACCGGGGAGCTGTTTTTT

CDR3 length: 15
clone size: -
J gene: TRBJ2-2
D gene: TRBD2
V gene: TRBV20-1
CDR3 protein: CSAITGTRGTGELFF
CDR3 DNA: TGCAGTGCCATAACCGGGACTAGGGGCACCGGGGAGCTGTTTTTT

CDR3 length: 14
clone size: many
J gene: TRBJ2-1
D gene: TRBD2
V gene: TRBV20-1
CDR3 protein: CSARVPSGYNEQFF
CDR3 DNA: TGCAGTGCTAGAGTGCCTAGCGGCTACAATGAGCAGTTCTTC

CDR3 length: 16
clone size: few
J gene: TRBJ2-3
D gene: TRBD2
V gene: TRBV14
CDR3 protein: CASSQEVASGTYTQYF
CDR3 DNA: TGTGCCAGCAGCCAAGAAGTTGCTAGCGGGACTTATACGCAGTATTTT

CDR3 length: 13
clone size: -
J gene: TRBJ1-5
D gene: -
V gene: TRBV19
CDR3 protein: CASSIREGQPQHF
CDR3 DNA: TGTGCCAGTAGTATTCGGGAGGGACAGCCCCAGCATTTT

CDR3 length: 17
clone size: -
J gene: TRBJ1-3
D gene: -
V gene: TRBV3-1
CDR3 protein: CASSLGQLPPSGSTIYF
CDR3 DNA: TGTGCCAGCAGCCTCGGACAGTTACCTCCTTCTGGAAGCACCATATATTTT

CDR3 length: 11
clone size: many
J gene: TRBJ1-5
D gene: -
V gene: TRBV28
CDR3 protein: CASSLNQPQHF
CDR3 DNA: TGTGCCAGCAGCTTAAATCAGCCCCAGCATTTT

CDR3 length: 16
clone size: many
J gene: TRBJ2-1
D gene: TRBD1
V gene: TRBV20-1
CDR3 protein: CSARDEDRPTYNEQFF
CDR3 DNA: TGCAGTGCTAGGGACGAGGACAGGCCGACCTACAATGAGCAGTTCTTC

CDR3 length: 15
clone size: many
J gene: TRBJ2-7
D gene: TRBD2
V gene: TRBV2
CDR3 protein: CASSLGLAGAREQYF
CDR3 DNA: TGTGCCAGCAGTCTCGGACTAGCGGGAGCTCGTGAGCAGTACTTC

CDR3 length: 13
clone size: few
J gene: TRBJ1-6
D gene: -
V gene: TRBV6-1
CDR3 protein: CASSGRNNSPLHF
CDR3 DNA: TGTGCCAGCAGCGGACGAAACAATTCACCCCTCCACTTT

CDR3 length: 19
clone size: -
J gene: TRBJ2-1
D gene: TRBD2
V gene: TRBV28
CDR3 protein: CASSAAGPDYRSSYNEQFF
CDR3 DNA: TGTGCCAGCAGTGCAGCGGGACCCGATTACCGAAGCTCCTACAATGAGCAGTTCTTC

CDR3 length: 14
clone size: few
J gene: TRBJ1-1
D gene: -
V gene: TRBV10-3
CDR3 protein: CAISLTELNTEAFF
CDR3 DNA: TGTGCCATCAGTCTTACGGAATTGAACACTGAAGCTTTCTTT

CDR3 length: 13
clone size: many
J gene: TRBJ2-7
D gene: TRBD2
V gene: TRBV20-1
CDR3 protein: CSARLAGTFEQYF
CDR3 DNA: TGCAGTGCTAGACTAGCGGGAACGTTCGAGCAGTACTTC

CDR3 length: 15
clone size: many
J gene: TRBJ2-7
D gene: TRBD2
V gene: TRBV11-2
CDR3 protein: CASRMRASGSYEQYF
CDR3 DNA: TGTGCCAGCAGGATGAGGGCTAGCGGGAGTTACGAGCAGTACTTC

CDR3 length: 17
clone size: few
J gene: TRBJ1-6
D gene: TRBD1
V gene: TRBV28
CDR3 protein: CASRPRDRGTLYSPLHF
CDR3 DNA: TGTGCCAGCAGACCACGGGACAGGGGAACACTTTATTCACCCCTCCACTTT

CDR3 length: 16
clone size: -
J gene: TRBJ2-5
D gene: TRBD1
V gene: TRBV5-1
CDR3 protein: CASSSGTGWGQETQYF
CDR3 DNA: TGCGCCAGCAGCTCCGGGACAGGTTGGGGACAAGAGACCCAGTACTTC

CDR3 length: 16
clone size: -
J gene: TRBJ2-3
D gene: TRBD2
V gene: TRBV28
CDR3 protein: CASTSPGLAETDTQYF
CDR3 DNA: TGTGCCAGCACTTCGCCGGGACTAGCGGAAACAGATACGCAGTATTTT

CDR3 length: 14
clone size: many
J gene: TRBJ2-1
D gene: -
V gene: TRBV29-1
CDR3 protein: CSVVVPRVNDEQFF
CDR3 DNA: TGCAGCGTTGTAGTCCCCAGGGTCAACGATGAGCAGTTCTTC

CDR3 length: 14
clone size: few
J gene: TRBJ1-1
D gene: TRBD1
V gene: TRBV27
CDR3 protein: CASSRSGQGARAFF
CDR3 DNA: TGTGCCAGCAGTCGCTCGGGACAGGGGGCAAGGGCTTTCTTT

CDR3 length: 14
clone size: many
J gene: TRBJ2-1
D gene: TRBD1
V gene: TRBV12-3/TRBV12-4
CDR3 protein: CASSPGTGGFEQFF
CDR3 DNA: TGTGCCAGCAGTCCGGGGACAGGGGGCTTTGAGCAGTTCTTC

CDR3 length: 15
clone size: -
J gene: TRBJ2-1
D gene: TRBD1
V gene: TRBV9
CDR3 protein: CASSAHRGLSNEQFF
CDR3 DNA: TGTGCCAGCAGCGCCCACAGGGGATTGTCAAATGAGCAGTTCTTC

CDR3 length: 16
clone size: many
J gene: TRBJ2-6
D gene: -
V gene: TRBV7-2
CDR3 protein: CASSWSMDSGANVLTF
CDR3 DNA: TGTGCCAGCAGCTGGAGTATGGACTCTGGGGCCAACGTCCTGACTTTC

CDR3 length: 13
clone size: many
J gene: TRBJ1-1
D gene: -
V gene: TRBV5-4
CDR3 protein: CASNRGGGNEAFF
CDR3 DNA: TGTGCCAGCAACCGTGGGGGGGGGAATGAAGCTTTCTTT

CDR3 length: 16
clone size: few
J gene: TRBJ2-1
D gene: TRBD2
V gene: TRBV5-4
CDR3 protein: CASRFGTSRIYNEQFF
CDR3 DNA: TGTGCCAGCAGGTTCGGGACTAGCAGGATTTACAATGAGCAGTTCTTC

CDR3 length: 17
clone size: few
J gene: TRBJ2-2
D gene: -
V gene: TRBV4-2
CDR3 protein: CASSQAVVGGNTGELFF
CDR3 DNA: TGTGCCAGCAGCCAGGCCGTAGTGGGGGGGAACACCGGGGAGCTGTTTTTT

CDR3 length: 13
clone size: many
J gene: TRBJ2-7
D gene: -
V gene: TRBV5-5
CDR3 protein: CASSTSSAYEQYF
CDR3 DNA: TGTGCCAGCAGCACATCGTCAGCCTACGAGCAGTACTTC

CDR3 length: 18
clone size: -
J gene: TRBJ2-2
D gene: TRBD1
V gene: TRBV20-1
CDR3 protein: CSARGLTRTGGNTGELFF
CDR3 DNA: TGCAGTGCTAGGGGCCTGACCCGGACAGGTGGGAACACCGGGGAGCTGTTTTTT

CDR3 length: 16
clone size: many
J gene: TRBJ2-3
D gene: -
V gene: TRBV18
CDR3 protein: CASSPPSISNTDTQYF
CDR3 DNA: TGTGCCAGCTCACCACCGAGTATCAGCAACACAGATACGCAGTATTTT

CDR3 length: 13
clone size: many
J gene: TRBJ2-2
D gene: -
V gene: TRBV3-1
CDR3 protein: CASSQRVIGELFF
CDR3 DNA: TGTGCCAGCAGCCAAAGGGTGATCGGGGAGCTGTTTTTT

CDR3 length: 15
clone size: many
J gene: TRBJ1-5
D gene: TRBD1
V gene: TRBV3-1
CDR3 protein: CASSQEGAGGQPQHF
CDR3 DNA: TGTGCCAGCAGCCAGGAGGGGGCAGGTGGACAGCCCCAGCATTTT

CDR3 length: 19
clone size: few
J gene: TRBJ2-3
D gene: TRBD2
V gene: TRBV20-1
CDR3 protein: CSAAAPSGLAGGLTDTQYF
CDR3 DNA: TGCAGTGCTGCTGCCCCCTCCGGGCTAGCGGGAGGGTTAACAGATACGCAGTATTTT

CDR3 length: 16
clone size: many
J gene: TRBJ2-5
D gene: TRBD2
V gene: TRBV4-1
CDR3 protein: CASSQGWRGSQETQYF
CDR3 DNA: TGCGCCAGCAGCCAAGGTTGGCGGGGGTCGCAAGAGACCCAGTACTTC

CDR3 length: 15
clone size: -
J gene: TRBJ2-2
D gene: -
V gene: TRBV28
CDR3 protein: CASRPAGPNTGELFF
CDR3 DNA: TGTGCCAGCAGACCCGCGGGGCCAAACACCGGGGAGCTGTTTTTT

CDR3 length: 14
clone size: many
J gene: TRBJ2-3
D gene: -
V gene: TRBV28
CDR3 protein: CASSLSPRADTQYF
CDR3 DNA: TGTGCCAGCAGTTTATCCCCTAGGGCAGATACGCAGTATTTT

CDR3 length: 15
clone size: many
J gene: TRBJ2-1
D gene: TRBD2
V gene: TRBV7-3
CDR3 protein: CASSLLAGGSNEQFF
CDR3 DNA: TGTGCCAGCAGCTTACTAGCGGGCGGTTCCAATGAGCAGTTCTTC

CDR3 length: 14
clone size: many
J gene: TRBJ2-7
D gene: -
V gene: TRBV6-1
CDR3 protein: CARRGGRVYYEQYF
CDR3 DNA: TGTGCCAGAAGAGGTGGGCGGGTATACTACGAGCAGTACTTC

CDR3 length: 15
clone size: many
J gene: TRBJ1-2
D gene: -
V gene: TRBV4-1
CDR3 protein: CASSQEADINYGYTF
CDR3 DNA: TGCGCCAGCAGCCAAGAGGCAGATATTAACTATGGCTACACCTTC

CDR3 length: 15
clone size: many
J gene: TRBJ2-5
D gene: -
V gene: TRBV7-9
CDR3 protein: CASSFAYQYQETQYF
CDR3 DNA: TGTGCCAGCAGCTTTGCCTATCAGTACCAAGAGACCCAGTACTTC

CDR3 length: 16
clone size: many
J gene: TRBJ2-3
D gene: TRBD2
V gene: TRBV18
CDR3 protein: CASSQSGTSHTDTQYF
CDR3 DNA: TGTGCCAGCTCACAATCCGGGACTAGCCACACAGATACGCAGTATTTT

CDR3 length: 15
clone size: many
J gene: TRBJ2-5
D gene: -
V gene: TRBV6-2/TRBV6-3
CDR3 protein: CASSWFGGLQETQYF
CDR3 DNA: TGTGCCAGCAGTTGGTTCGGGGGACTCCAAGAGACCCAGTACTTC

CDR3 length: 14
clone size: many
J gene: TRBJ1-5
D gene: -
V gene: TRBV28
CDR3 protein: CASSYDSNNQPQHF
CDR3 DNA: TGTGCCAGCAGTTACGACAGCAATAATCAGCCCCAGCATTTT